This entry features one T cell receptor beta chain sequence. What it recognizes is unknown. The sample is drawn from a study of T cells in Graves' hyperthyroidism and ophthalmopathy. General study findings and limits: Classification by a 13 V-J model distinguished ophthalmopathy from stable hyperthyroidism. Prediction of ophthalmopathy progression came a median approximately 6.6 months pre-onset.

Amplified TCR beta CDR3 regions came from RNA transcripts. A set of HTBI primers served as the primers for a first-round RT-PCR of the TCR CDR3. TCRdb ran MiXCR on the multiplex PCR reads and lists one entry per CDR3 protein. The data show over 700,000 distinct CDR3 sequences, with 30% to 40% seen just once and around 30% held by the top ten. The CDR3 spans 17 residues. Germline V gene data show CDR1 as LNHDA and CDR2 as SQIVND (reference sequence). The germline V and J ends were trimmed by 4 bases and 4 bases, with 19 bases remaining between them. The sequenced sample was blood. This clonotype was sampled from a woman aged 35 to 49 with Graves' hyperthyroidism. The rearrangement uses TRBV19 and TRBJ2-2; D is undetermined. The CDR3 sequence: CASSRWSYSTITGELFF. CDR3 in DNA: TGTGCCAGTAGTAGATGGTCCTACTCAACAATCACCGGGGAGCTGTTTTTT.